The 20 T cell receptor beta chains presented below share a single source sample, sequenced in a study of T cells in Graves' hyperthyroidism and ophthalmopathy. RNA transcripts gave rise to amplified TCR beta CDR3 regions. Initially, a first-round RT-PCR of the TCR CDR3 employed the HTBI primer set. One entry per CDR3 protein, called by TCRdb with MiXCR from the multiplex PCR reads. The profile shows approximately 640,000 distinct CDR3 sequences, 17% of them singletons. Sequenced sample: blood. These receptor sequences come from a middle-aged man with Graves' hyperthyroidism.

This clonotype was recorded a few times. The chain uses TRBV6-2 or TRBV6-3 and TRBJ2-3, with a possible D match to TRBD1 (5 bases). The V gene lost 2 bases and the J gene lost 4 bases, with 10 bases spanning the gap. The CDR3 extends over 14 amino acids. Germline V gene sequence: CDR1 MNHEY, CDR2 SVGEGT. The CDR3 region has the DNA TGTGCCAGCAGTTACGCAGGGTGGGCAGATACGCAGTATTTT. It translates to CASSYAGWADTQYF.

The CDR3 sequence: CASSQRGTNEKLFF. In DNA form, the CDR3 reads TGTGCCAGCAGCCAACGTGGCACTAATGAAAAACTGTTTTTT. V usage is TRBV3-1 and J usage is TRBJ1-4; no clear D gene. Germline values: CDR1 LGHDT, CDR2 YNNKEL (reference sequence). The CDR3 length is 14 residues. Trimming cost V 2 bases and J 2 bases, with 6 bases left between them.

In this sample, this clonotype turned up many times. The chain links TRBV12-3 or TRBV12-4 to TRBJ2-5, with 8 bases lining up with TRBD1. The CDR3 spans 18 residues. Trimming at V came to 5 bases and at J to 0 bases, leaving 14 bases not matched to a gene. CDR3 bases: TGTGCCAGCAGTCCCCACCGGGACAGGACGGGGTACCAAGAGACCCAGTACTTC. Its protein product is CASSPHRDRTGYQETQYF.

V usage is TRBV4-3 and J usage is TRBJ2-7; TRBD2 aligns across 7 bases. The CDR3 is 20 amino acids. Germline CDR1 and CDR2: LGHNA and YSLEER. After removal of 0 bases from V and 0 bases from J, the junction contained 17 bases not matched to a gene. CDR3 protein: CASSQDSPPYVAGVSYEQYF. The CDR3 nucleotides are TGCGCCAGCAGCCAAGATTCCCCCCCGTATGTAGCGGGTGTCTCCTACGAGCAGTACTTC.

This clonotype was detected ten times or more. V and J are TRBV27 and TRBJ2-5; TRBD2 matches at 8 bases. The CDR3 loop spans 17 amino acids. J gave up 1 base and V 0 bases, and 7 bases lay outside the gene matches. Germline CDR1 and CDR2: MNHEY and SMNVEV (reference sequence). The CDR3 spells CASSLSQAGGGQETQYF. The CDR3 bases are TGTGCCAGCAGTTTATCGCAGGCGGGGGGAGGCCAAGAGACCCAGTACTTC.

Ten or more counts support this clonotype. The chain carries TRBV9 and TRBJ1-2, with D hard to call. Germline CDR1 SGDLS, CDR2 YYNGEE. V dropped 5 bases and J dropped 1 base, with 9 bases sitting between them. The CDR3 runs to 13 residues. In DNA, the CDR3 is TGTGCCAGCAGAAGAACAAGTAACTATGGCTACACCTTC. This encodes CASRRTSNYGYTF. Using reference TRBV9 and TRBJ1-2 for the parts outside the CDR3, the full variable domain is DSGVTQTPKHLITATGQRVTLRCSPRSGDLSVYWYQQSLDQGLQFLIQYYNGEERAKGNILERFSAQQFPDLHSELNLSSLELGDSALYFCASRRTSNYGYTFGSGTRLTVV.

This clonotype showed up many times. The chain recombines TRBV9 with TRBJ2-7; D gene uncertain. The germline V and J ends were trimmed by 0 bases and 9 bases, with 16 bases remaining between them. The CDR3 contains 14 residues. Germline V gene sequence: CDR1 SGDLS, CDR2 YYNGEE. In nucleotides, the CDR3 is TGTGCCAGCAGCGTAGTGGAAACAGATAGTGTGCAGTACTTC. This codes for CASSVVETDSVQYF.

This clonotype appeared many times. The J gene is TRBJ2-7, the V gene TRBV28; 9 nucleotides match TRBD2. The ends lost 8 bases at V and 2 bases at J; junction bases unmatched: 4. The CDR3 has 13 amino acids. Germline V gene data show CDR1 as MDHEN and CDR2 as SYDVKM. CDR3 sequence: CASWTSATYEQYF. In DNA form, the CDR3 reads TGTGCCAGCTGGACTAGCGCGACCTACGAGCAGTACTTC.

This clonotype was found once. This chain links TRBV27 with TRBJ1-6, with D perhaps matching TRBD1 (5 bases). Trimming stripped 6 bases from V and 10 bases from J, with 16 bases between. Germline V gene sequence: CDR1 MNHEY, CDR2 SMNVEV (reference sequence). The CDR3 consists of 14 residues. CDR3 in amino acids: CASSLKVGGSPLHF. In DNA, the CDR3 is TGTGCCAGCAGCCTTAAGGTGGGGGGGTCACCCCTCCACTTT.

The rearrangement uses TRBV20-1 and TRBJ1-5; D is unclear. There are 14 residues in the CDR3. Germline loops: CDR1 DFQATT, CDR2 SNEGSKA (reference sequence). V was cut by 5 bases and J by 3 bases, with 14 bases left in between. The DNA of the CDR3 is TGCAGTGCTTCGATACGACAACACAATCAGCCCCAGCATTTT. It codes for CSASIRQHNQPQHF.

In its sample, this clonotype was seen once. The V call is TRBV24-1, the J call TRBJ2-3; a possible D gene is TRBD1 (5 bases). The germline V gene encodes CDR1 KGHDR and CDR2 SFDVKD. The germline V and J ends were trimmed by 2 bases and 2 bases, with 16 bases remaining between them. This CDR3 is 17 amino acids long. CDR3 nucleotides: TGTGCCACCAGTGATTCCTCTAAGGGGCGGTACACAGATACGCAGTATTTT. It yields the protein CATSDSSKGRYTDTQYF.

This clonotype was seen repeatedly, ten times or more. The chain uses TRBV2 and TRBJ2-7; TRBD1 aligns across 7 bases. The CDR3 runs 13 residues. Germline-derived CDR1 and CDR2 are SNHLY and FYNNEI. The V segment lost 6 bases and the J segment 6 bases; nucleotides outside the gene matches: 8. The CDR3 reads CASRLVPGGEQYF. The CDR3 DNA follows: TGTGCCAGCAGACTCGTTCCAGGGGGCGAGCAGTACTTC.

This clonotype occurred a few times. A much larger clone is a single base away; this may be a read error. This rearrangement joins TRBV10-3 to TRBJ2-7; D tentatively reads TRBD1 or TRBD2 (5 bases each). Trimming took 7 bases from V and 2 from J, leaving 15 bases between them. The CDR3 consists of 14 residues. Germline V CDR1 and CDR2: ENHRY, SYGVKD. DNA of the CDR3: TGTGCCATCACCCCCCGGGGCAGTGCCTACGAGCAGTACTTC. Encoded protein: CAITPRGSAYEQYF.

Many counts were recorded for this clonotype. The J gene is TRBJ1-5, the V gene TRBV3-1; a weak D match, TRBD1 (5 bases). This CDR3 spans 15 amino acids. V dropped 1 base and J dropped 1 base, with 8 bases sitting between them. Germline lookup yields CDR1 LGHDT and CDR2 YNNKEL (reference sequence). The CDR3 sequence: CASSQAGISNQPQHF. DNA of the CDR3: TGTGCCAGCAGCCAAGCAGGGATAAGCAATCAGCCCCAGCATTTT.

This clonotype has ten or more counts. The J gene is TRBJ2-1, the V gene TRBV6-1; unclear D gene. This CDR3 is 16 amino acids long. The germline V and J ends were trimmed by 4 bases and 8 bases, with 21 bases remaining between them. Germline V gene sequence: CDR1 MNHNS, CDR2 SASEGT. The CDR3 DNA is TGTGCCAGCAGTGGAGTGATGACCCAAGTAATACATGAGCAGTTCTTC. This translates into CASSGVMTQVIHEQFF.

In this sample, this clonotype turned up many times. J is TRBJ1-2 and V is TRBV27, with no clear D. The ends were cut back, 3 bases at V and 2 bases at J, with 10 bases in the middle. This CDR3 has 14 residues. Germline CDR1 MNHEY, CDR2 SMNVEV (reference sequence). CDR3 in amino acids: CASSLNRVNYGYTF. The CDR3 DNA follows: TGTGCCAGCAGTTTGAACCGGGTCAACTATGGCTACACCTTC.

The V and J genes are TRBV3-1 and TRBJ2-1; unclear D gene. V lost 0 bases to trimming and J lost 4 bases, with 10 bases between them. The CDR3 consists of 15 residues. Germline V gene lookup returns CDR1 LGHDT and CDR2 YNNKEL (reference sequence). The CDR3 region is CASSQDLLKYNEQFF. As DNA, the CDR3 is TGTGCCAGCAGCCAAGATTTGCTGAAGTACAATGAGCAGTTCTTC.

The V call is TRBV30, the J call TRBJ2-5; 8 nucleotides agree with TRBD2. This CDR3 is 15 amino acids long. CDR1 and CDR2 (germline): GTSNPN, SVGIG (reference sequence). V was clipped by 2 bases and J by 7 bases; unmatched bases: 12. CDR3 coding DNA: TGTGCCTGGAGTCCCGGGGGGGGGCCAGATAGGACCCAGTACTTC. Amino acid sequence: CAWSPGGGPDRTQYF.

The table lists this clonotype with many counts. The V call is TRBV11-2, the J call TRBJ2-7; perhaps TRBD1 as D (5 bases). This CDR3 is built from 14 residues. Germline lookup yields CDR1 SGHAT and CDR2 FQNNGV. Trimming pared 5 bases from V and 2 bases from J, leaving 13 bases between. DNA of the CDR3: TGTGCCAGCAGCGCACCATGGACAACCTACGAGCAGTACTTC. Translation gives CASSAPWTTYEQYF. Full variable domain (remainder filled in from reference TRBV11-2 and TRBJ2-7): EAGVAQSPRYKIIEKRQSVAFWCNPISGHATLYWYQQILGQGPKLLIQFQNNGVVDDSQLPKDRFSAERLKGVDSTLKIQPAKLEDSAVYLCASSAPWTTYEQYFGPGTRLTVT.

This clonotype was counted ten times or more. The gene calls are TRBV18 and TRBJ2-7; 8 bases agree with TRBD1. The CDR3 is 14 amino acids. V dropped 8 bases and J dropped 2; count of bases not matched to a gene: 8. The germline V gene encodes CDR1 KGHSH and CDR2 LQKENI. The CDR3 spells CASSPRQGTYEQYF. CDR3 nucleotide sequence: TGTGCCAGCAGTCCCCGACAGGGGACCTACGAGCAGTACTTC.